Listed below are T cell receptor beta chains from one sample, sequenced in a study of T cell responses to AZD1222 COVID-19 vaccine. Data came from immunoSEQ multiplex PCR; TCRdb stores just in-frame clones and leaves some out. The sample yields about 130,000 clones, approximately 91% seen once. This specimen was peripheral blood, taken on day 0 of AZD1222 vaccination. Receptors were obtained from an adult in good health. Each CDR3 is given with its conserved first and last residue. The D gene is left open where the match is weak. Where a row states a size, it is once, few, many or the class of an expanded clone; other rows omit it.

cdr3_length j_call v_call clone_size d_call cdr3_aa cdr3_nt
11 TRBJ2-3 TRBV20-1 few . CSARDRVLLYF TGCAGTGCTAGAGATCGCGTCTTACTTTATTTT
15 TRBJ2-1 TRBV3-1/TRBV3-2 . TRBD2 CASSQDGGGDNEQFF TGTGCCAGCAGCCAAGATGGGGGGGGAGACAATGAGCAGTTCTTC
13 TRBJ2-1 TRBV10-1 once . CASNLQGGNEQFF TGCGCCAGCAACTTACAGGGGGGGAATGAGCAGTTCTTC
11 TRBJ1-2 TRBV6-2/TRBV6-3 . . CASSYQGTYTF TGTGCCAGCAGTTACCAGGGAACTTACACCTTC
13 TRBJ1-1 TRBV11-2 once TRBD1 CASSLATGGKAFF TGTGCCAGCAGCTTAGCGACAGGGGGTAAGGCTTTCTTT
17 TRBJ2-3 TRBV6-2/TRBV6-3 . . CASRRGLHWTSTDTQYF TGTGCCAGCCGCCGGGGCCTTCATTGGACTAGCACAGATACGCAGTATTTT
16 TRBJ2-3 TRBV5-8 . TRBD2 CASSFRLAGSTDTQYF TGTGCCAGCAGCTTCCGACTAGCGGGTAGCACAGATACGCAGTATTTT
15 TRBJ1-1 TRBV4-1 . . CASSPFLTANTEAFF TGCGCCAGCAGCCCCTTCCTGACAGCCAACACTGAAGCTTTCTTT
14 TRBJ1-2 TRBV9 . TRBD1 CASGQGFPNYGYTF TGTGCCAGCGGACAGGGGTTCCCCAACTATGGCTACACCTTC
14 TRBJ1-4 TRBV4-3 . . CASSQGRGSEKLFF TGCGCCAGCAGCCAAGGCAGGGGTAGTGAAAAACTGTTTTTT
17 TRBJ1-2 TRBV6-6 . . CASSGSGQTGPNYGYTF TGTGCCAGCAGTGGATCCGGACAGACGGGACCCAACTATGGCTACACCTTC
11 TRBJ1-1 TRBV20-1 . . CSAKTNTEAFF TGCAGTGCAAAAACGAACACTGAAGCTTTCTTT
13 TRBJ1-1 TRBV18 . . CASSVGQNTEAFF TGTGCCAGCTCGGTGGGACAGAACACTGAAGCTTTCTTT
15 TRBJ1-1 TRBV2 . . CASSEAEVSDTEAFF TGTGCCAGCAGTGAAGCGGAAGTGTCTGACACTGAAGCTTTCTTT
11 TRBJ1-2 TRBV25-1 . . CASSSGYGYTF TGTGCCAGCAGTAGTGGCTATGGCTACACCTTC
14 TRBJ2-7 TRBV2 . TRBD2 CATTYGTSSYEQYF TGTGCCACCACCTACGGGACTAGCTCCTACGAGCAGTACTTC
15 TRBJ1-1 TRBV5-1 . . CASSYIAGGDTEAFF TGCGCCAGCAGCTACATAGCGGGGGGTGATACTGAAGCTTTCTTT
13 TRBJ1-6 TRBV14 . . CASSLYSNSPLHF TGTGCCAGCAGCCTGTACTCCAATTCACCCCTCCACTTT
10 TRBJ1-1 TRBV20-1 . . CSAWNTEAFF TGCAGTGCCTGGAACACTGAAGCTTTCTTT
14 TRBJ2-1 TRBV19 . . CASTADRAYNEQFF TGTGCCAGTACGGCGGACCGAGCTTACAATGAGCAGTTCTTC
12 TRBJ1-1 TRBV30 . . CAWGRQRYEAFF TGTGCCTGGGGACGACAGAGGTATGAAGCTTTCTTT
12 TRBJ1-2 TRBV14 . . CASSDYRASYTF TGTGCCAGCAGCGATTACAGGGCCAGCTACACCTTC
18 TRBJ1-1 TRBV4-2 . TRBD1 CASRKNPPGQSFNTEAFF TGTGCCAGCAGGAAAAACCCTCCGGGACAGTCTTTTAACACTGAAGCTTTCTTT
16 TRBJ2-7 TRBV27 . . CASSFSWSGGSYEQYF TGTGCCAGCAGTTTTTCCTGGTCCGGAGGCTCTTACGAGCAGTACTTC
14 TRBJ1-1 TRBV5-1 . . CASSLITSNTEAFF TGCGCCAGCAGCTTGATAACATCGAACACTGAAGCTTTCTTT
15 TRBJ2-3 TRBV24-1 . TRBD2 CATSSSSGGTDTQYF TGTGCCACCAGTTCATCTAGCGGGGGTACAGATACGCAGTATTTT
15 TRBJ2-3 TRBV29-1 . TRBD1 CSVDQTGAKTDTQYF TGCAGCGTTGACCAGACAGGGGCTAAGACAGATACGCAGTATTTT
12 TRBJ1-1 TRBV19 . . CASSPRHYEAFF TGTGCCAGTAGCCCAAGACATTATGAAGCTTTCTTT
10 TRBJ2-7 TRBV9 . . CASSGDRQYF TGTGCCAGCTCTGGAGATCGGCAGTACTTC
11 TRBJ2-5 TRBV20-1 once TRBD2 CSAETSETQYF TGCAGTGCAGAGACTAGCGAGACCCAGTACTTC
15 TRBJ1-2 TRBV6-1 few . CASSEGTPDLYGYTF TGTGCCAGCAGTGAGGGGACACCGGATCTCTATGGCTACACCTTC
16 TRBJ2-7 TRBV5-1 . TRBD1 CASSFAQGQGGTEQYF TGCGCCAGCAGCTTCGCACAGGGACAGGGTGGGACCGAGCAGTACTTC
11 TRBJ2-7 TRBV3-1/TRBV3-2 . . CASSQDYEQYF TGTGCCAGCAGCCAAGACTACGAGCAGTACTTC
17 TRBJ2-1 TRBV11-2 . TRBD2 CASSLEGLAGPGNEQFF TGTGCCAGCAGCTTAGAAGGGCTAGCGGGGCCCGGGAATGAGCAGTTCTTC
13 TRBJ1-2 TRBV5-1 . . CASTESLSAGYTF TGCGCCAGCACCGAGAGCCTCTCGGCTGGCTACACCTTC
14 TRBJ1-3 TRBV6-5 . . CASRQEQTGDTIYF TGTGCCAGCAGACAGGAGCAAACGGGAGACACCATATATTTT
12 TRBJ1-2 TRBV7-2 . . CASSLERGGYTF TGTGCCAGCAGCTTAGAACGAGGGGGCTACACCTTC
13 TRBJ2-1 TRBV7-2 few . CASSLALVNEQFF TGTGCCAGCAGCTTAGCGCTTGTCAATGAGCAGTTCTTC
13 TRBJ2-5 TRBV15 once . CATSRDRGETQYF TGTGCCACCAGCAGAGACCGGGGTGAGACCCAGTACTTC
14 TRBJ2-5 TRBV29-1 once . CSVEVLRAVETQYF TGCAGCGTTGAAGTTTTGCGGGCCGTGGAGACCCAGTACTTC
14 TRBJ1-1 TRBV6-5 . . CASSWGARDTEAFF TGTGCCAGCAGTTGGGGGGCACGCGACACTGAAGCTTTCTTT
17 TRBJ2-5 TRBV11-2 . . CASSSTFDILGQETQYF TGTGCCAGCAGCTCGACCTTCGACATCCTCGGACAAGAGACCCAGTACTTC
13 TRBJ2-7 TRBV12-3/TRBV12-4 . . CASSLETDIEQYF TGTGCCAGCAGTTTGGAGACAGATATCGAGCAGTACTTC
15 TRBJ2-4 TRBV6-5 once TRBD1 CASSYRSQGEDIQYF TGTGCCAGCAGTTACAGGTCCCAGGGGGAAGACATTCAGTACTTC
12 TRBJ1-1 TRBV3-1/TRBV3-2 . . CASSHTGAEAFF TGTGCCAGCAGCCATACGGGGGCGGAAGCTTTCTTT
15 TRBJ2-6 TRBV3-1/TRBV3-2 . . CASSLFTSGANVLTF TGTGCCAGCAGCCTATTTACCTCTGGGGCCAACGTCCTGACTTTC
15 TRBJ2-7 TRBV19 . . CASSRTGSSNYEQYF TGTGCCAGTAGTAGAACCGGGTCTTCTAACTACGAGCAGTACTTC
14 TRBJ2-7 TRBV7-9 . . CASSFLDGLGEQYF TGTGCCAGCAGCTTTCTTGACGGTTTGGGAGAGCAGTACTTC
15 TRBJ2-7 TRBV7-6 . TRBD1 CASSLMSGQHYEQYF TGTGCCAGCAGCTTAATGTCGGGACAGCACTACGAGCAGTACTTC
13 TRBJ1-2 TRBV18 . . CASSPQGKEGYTF TGTGCCAGCTCACCTCAGGGGAAGGAGGGCTACACCTTC